A selection of T cell receptor beta chains follows, all from one sample in a study of T cells after yellow fever vaccination. TCRdb re-called the 5' RACE reads through MiXCR, storing one row per CDR3 protein. The profile covers about 26,000 distinct CDR3 sequences, with approximately 4.9% appearing a single time and approximately 38% taken by the ten largest. This material consisted of PBMCs, either bulk or a sorted T-cell subset (CD4+, CD8+, memory, or dextramer-sorted; not recorded which), taken on the day of the yellow fever booster vaccination. These receptor sequences come from a man aged 18 to 35 who received the YFV17D yellow fever vaccine. The CDR3 runs from the conserved cysteine through the conserved F or W. Each record gives: V gene, clone size, D gene, J gene, CDR3 protein, CDR3 DNA. The D gene is left open where the match is weak. Clone size is not always given. Where it is, it says once, few, many or a class for expanded clones.

>TRBV25-1|-|-|TRBJ2-7
CASSEGGQTLLSSSYEQYF
TGTGCCAGCAGTGAGGGGGGACAGACCCTCCTGTCGAGCTCCTACGAGCAGTACTTC
>TRBV20-1|many|-|TRBJ2-7
CSARPSPSYEQYF
TGCAGTGCACGACCCTCACCCTCCTACGAGCAGTACTTC
>TRBV10-3|many|-|TRBJ1-3
CASIPASGNTIYF
TGTGCCAGTATTCCAGCGTCCGGAAACACCATATATTTT
>TRBV7-2|many|-|TRBJ1-1
CASSFFYGKDTEAFF
TGTGCCAGCAGCTTCTTTTATGGGAAGGACACTGAAGCTTTCTTT
>TRBV7-2|many|-|TRBJ2-5
CASSLGGRGGETQYF
TGTGCCAGCAGCTTAGGGGGGCGCGGTGGAGAGACCCAGTACTTC
>TRBV20-1|many|-|TRBJ1-6
CSARDPRHRTYNSPLHF
TGCAGTGCTAGAGATCCAAGACACAGGACCTATAATTCACCCCTCCACTTT
>TRBV20-1|many|TRBD2|TRBJ2-3
CSARVGGGADTQYF
TGCAGTGCTAGAGTCGGCGGGGGGGCAGATACGCAGTATTTT
>TRBV7-8|many|-|TRBJ1-5
CASSLAGVGNGNQPQHF
TGTGCCAGCAGCTTAGCCGGGGTGGGCAATGGCAATCAGCCCCAGCATTTT
>TRBV4-2|medium-sized|-|TRBJ2-1
CASSQDMGEGNEQFF
TGTGCCAGCAGCCAAGATATGGGGGAAGGCAATGAGCAGTTCTTC
>TRBV5-1|many|TRBD1|TRBJ1-1
CASLHEGATEAFF
TGCGCCAGCCTCCACGAGGGGGCAACTGAAGCTTTCTTT
>TRBV6-5|many|-|TRBJ2-3
CASRRRGADTQYF
TGTGCCAGCAGGCGCCGGGGGGCGGATACGCAGTATTTT
>TRBV5-1|many|TRBD2|TRBJ2-5
CASSRGQGLAGLETQYF
TGCGCCAGCAGCCGAGGACAGGGACTAGCGGGGTTAGAGACCCAGTACTTC
>TRBV5-4|-|TRBD1|TRBJ2-3
CASSLQGSTDTQYF
TGTGCCAGCAGCTTACAGGGGAGCACAGATACGCAGTATTTT
>TRBV9|few|TRBD1|TRBJ1-6
CASSPKHHFRDRNSPLHF
TGTGCCAGCAGTCCTAAGCACCACTTCCGGGACAGAAATTCACCCCTCCACTTT
>TRBV4-1|many|-|TRBJ2-1
CASSFQEGPGNEQFF
TGCGCCAGCAGCTTCCAAGAGGGGCCGGGAAATGAGCAGTTCTTC